This T cell receptor beta chain was identified during a study of beta chain features in type 1 diabetes (dated by TCRdb to the late 2010s). Some background on the complete study: Mean age, gender distribution, total cell number and subset yield were not different between patients and healthy donors. A total of approximately 100,000,000 sorted cells were examined across all samples, and the number of cells per subset was strongly correlated with RNA yield. The study compared the TCRB repertoires of sorted circulating CD4+ T cell subsets in recently diagnosed type 1 diabetes patients with those in matched healthy donors. Naive and central memory subsets were obtained from all 30 or so donors, but regulatory and stem cell-like memory subsets were isolated from only 8 patients and roughly 8 healthy donors.

The research as a whole found: At VDJ recombination sites, type 1 diabetes patients had fewer insertions and more deleted nucleotides, which implies abnormalities in thymic rearrangement. Because cDNA was sequenced instead of genomic DNA, highly expressing activated cells could be over-represented, though the groups showed no difference in activation or CD3 levels. Shorter templates might be favored by PCR, yet because patient and control samples were amplified and corrected together, any such skew would affect both groups equally. Naive, central memory and regulatory TCRB repertoires appeared more similar among patients than among healthy donors. Only small numbers of individuals were included in the HLA sub-analyses, which left unresolved whether HLA type had any influence on TCRB rearrangement. Type 1 diabetes patients showed a moderate but significant shortening of TCRB CDR3 length in all four CD4+ subsets.

All of the isolated RNA was reverse transcribed with the High Capacity cDNA Reverse Transcription Kit, so expressed TCRB transcripts were sequenced. Deep immunoSEQ sequencing was performed on naive, central memory and regulatory T cell samples, with an average of about 3.6 million total reads per sample. Sorted cells were lysed in RLT buffer, and RNA was extracted using DNase-treated RNeasy Micro or Mini kits according to cell number. Each cell subset was processed on its own to prevent cross-contamination, while patient and healthy donor samples were processed together. The immunoSEQ multiplex PCR was used to amplify TCRB sequences from cDNA, generating 87-bp fragments that spanned the CDR3 region. Amplicons were sequenced on the Illumina HiSeq platform. Per the source publication's procedure: PCR bias was computationally corrected using synthetic template baselines, reads within Hamming distance 2 were collapsed, and singletons that could not be merged were discarded. Reads were aligned against IMGT so that V, D and J genes, CDR3 length and insertions or deletions at six rearrangement sites could be assigned. Within each subset, clonotype counts were normalized to sorted cell number, after which true diversity and Gini coefficients were computed with the tcR R package. The overlap coefficient, calculated on TCRB nucleotide sequences, was used to quantify repertoire sharing. As a proxy for the pre-selection repertoire, out-of-frame TCRB sequences from naive cells were analyzed. In TCRdb, the immuneACCESS table is reduced to in-frame sequences with V and J assigned. These tables do not hold every clone; where another copy was compared, an unresolved V gene accounts for under half, and the others remain unexplained. V and J calls and clone size are copied from that table; D and trimming were computed from the DNA. The sample yields nearly 250,000 clones; 11% to 15% were counted once. The ten most abundant clones make up around 0.03% of the sample.

A single peripheral blood draw of about 116 mL on average was collected from each donor into heparinised tubes. A BD FACSAria II was used to sort naive, central memory, regulatory and stem cell-like memory CD4+ T cells with a panel that included CD45RO, CCR7, CD25, CD127, CD95 and CD27. All sorted populations exceeded 98% purity. PBMCs were isolated immediately by Lymphoprep density gradient centrifugation and stained directly without culture. To minimize batch effects, samples were stained and sorted in pairs, one healthy donor with one patient per experiment. The CDR3 sequence holds 18 residues, the cysteine and phenylalanine included. Solely the CDR3 DNA is kept, with 54 bases framed from the first base. From V the trimming removes 5 bases and from J it removes 2 bases, while the gene matches leave 15 bases of the junction unaccounted for. CDR1 and CDR2, looked up from the germline V gene (reference sequence), are SEHNR and FQNEAQ.

Worth noting for this clone: It has no known antigen specificity. One base away there is no much larger clone; base qualities are not given.

Sequences were obtained from naive CD4+ T cells from blood. The cell subset or site label, as the study defines it: true naive CD4+ T cells. The rearranged chain carries TRBV7-9 and TRBJ1-5; 7 bases in between match TRBD1. The sequence was collected from a woman in her thirties or forties in good health. The CDR3 region: CASSTGQEKGKGNQPQHF. The sequenced DNA is TGTGCCAGCAGCACCGGACAGGAGAAAGGGAAGGGCAATCAGCCCCAGCATTTT.